This is a list of T cell receptor beta chains from one sample in a study of blood T cell repertoires in COVID-19. Libraries were prepared by immunoSEQ multiplex PCR; TCRdb keeps only in-frame clonotypes and omits some of them. The table has roughly 110,000 clones, roughly 84% seen once. The sequenced sample consisted of peripheral blood. These receptor sequences come from a human donor in a cohort sampled during active COVID-19. The CDR3 runs from the conserved cysteine through the conserved F or W. A D gene is named only where the DNA matches it firmly. Only some rows state a clone size, as once, few, many or a class for expanded clones.

TRBJ2-1,-,TRBV5-1,-,CASSLELSSYNEQFF,TGCGCCAGCAGCCTCGAACTTAGCTCCTACAATGAGCAGTTCTTC
TRBJ1-6,-,TRBV4-3,-,CASSLSEAGDSPLHF,TGCGCCAGCAGCCTATCGGAGGCAGGGGACTCACCCCTCCACTTT
TRBJ2-1,-,TRBV5-1,-,CASSLPADRSNEQFF,TGCGCCAGCAGCTTGCCGGCGGACAGAAGCAATGAGCAGTTCTTC
TRBJ2-5,-,TRBV7-8,TRBD2,CASSSRTSGSATQYF,TGTGCCAGCAGCTCCCGGACTAGCGGGAGTGCTACCCAGTACTTC
TRBJ2-1,-,TRBV18,TRBD2,CASSPGTNNEQFF,TGTGCCAGCTCACCCGGGACTAACAATGAGCAGTTCTTC
TRBJ2-1,-,TRBV6-2/TRBV6-3,TRBD1,CASSRRQGADEQFF,TGTGCCAGCAGTCGAAGACAGGGGGCGGATGAGCAGTTCTTC
TRBJ1-1,-,TRBV5-1,-,CASSGLRGTEAFF,TGCGCCAGCAGCGGACTCCGGGGGACTGAAGCTTTCTTT
TRBJ1-1,-,TRBV11-1,-,CAGSYPGGHTEAFF,TGTGCCGGCAGCTATCCGGGGGGACACACTGAAGCTTTCTTT
TRBJ2-2,-,TRBV5-1,TRBD2,CASSSTSGTGELFF,TGCGCCAGCAGCTCGACTAGCGGGACCGGGGAGCTGTTTTTT
TRBJ1-6,-,TRBV7-9,-,CASSKGGNNSPLHF,TGTGCCAGCAGCAAGGGAGGGAATAATTCACCCCTCCACTTT
TRBJ1-6,-,TRBV5-1,TRBD1,CASSPDRESPLHF,TGCGCCAGCAGCCCGGACAGGGAATCACCCCTCCACTTT
TRBJ2-1,-,TRBV5-1,TRBD2,CASSERTSQSNEQFF,TGCGCCAGCAGCGAACGGACTAGTCAGAGCAATGAGCAGTTCTTC
TRBJ1-5,once,TRBV27,-,CASSLGRGWNQPQHF,TGTGCCAGCAGTTTGGGCAGGGGATGGAATCAGCCCCAGCATTTT
TRBJ2-5,-,TRBV30,-,CAWTTGRETQYF,TGTGCCTGGACGACAGGGAGGGAGACCCAGTACTTC
TRBJ1-5,-,TRBV5-5,-,CASSWGRGVDQPQHF,TGTGCCAGCAGCTGGGGTCGGGGGGTGGATCAGCCCCAGCATTTT
TRBJ2-7,-,TRBV10-3,-,CAISDHFRGKTSEQYF,TGTGCCATCAGTGACCATTTCCGAGGAAAAACGTCCGAGCAGTACTTC
TRBJ2-1,-,TRBV6-5,-,CASSYQAGVGDEQFF,TGTGCCAGCAGTTACCAGGCAGGGGTCGGCGATGAGCAGTTCTTC
TRBJ1-2,-,TRBV12-3/TRBV12-4,-,CASSQTVNYGYTF,TGTGCCAGCAGTCAGACAGTTAACTATGGCTACACCTTC
TRBJ1-4,-,TRBV11-1,-,CASSPTQGTNEKLFF,TGTGCCAGCAGCCCAACACAGGGAACTAATGAAAAACTGTTTTTT
TRBJ2-6,-,TRBV19,-,CASDRSGANVLTF,TGTGCCAGTGACAGGTCTGGGGCCAACGTCCTGACTTTC
TRBJ2-1,-,TRBV7-2,-,CASSLEQGRAQFF,TGTGCCAGCAGCTTAGAACAGGGAAGGGCACAGTTCTTC
TRBJ2-1,-,TRBV11-2,TRBD2,CASSLREGPFNEQFF,TGTGCCAGCAGCTTGCGGGAGGGCCCCTTCAATGAGCAGTTCTTC
TRBJ1-2,-,TRBV28,TRBD1,CASSLDRVGGYTF,TGTGCCAGCAGTTTAGACAGGGTGGGTGGCTACACCTTC
TRBJ1-2,-,TRBV18,TRBD1,CASSPLGQGAAGYTF,TGTGCTAGCTCACCACTTGGACAGGGGGCGGCCGGCTACACCTTC
TRBJ2-1,-,TRBV5-1,TRBD2,CASGGLAGGDNEQFF,TGCGCCAGCGGGGGACTAGCGGGAGGGGACAATGAGCAGTTCTTC
TRBJ2-7,-,TRBV27,TRBD2,CASSFGLAEYF,TGTGCCAGCAGTTTCGGACTAGCGGAGTACTTC
TRBJ2-2,-,TRBV27,TRBD2,CASSRGAGGLGELFF,TGTGCCAGCAGTCGGGGAGCGGGAGGCCTCGGGGAGCTGTTTTTT
TRBJ1-1,-,TRBV2,TRBD1,CASSERGRKGTEAFF,TGTGCCAGCAGTGAAAGGGGGCGTAAAGGCACTGAAGCTTTCTTT
TRBJ2-5,-,TRBV6-5,TRBD1,CASSYSSTGGKETQYF,TGTGCCAGCAGTTACTCGTCTACAGGGGGTAAAGAGACCCAGTACTTC
TRBJ2-6,few,TRBV19,-,CASSIAPGVAGANVLTF,TGTGCCAGTAGTATTGCACCAGGGGTAGCTGGGGCCAACGTCCTGACTTTC
TRBJ2-7,-,TRBV5-8,-,CASSSTRQRSSYEQYF,TGTGCCAGCAGCTCCACCCGACAGCGCAGCTCCTACGAGCAGTACTTC
TRBJ2-4,-,TRBV7-2,TRBD2,CASSPRVAGGKNIQYF,TGTGCCAGCAGCCCCAGGGTAGCGGGGGGCAAAAACATTCAGTACTTC
TRBJ2-1,-,TRBV30,TRBD1,CATSTGTKGLNEQFF,TGTGCCACCTCGACAGGGACAAAAGGTCTAAATGAGCAGTTCTTC
TRBJ2-3,-,TRBV7-9,-,CASSLAGPDTQYF,TGTGCCAGCAGCTTGGCGGGACCAGATACGCAGTATTTT
TRBJ1-2,-,TRBV6-5,TRBD1,CASRTDLTGVAGYTF,TGTGCCAGCAGGACAGACCTTACAGGGGTAGCTGGCTACACCTTC
TRBJ2-5,-,TRBV5-1,-,CASSLVARGQETQYF,TGCGCCAGCAGCTTGGTGGCCAGGGGCCAAGAGACCCAGTACTTC
TRBJ2-7,-,TRBV4-1,TRBD1,CASSLHPGTGGTYEQYF,TGCGCCAGCAGCCTACACCCAGGGACAGGGGGAACCTACGAGCAGTACTTC
TRBJ1-1,-,TRBV2,TRBD1,CASSVHPQGAGEAFF,TGTGCCAGCAGTGTACATCCCCAGGGGGCTGGTGAAGCTTTCTTT
TRBJ2-1,once,TRBV24-1,TRBD2,CATSGGGSNEQFF,TGTGCCACCAGTGGGGGGGGAAGCAATGAGCAGTTCTTC
TRBJ2-2,few,TRBV10-3,TRBD1,CAISEQTGGAGELFF,TGTGCCATCAGTGAACAGACAGGGGGAGCCGGGGAGCTGTTTTTT
TRBJ1-1,-,TRBV7-2,TRBD1,CASSLDRGVNTEAFF,TGTGCCAGCAGCTTAGACAGGGGTGTGAACACTGAAGCTTTCTTT
TRBJ1-6,-,TRBV2,TRBD1,CASLQDRVYSPLHF,TGTGCCAGCCTCCAGGACAGGGTATATTCACCCCTCCACTTT
TRBJ1-4,-,TRBV7-2,TRBD1,CASSLDGRGRGLVEKLFF,TGTGCCAGCAGCTTAGACGGCAGGGGGCGCGGTTTGGTTGAAAAACTGTTTTTT
TRBJ1-2,once,TRBV5-6,TRBD1,CASSETGSQGAYGYTF,TGTGCCAGCAGCGAGACAGGGTCTCAAGGGGCCTATGGCTACACCTTC
TRBJ2-7,-,TRBV5-1,-,CASSSGVGSYEQYF,TGCGCCAGCAGCTCAGGGGTCGGGTCCTACGAGCAGTACTTC
TRBJ2-5,-,TRBV18,TRBD1,CASSRGTGVRETQYF,TGTGCCAGCTCACGCGGGACAGGGGTCCGGGAGACCCAGTACTTC
TRBJ2-2,-,TRBV18,-,CASSPPWGLGTGELFF,TGTGCCAGCTCACCACCCTGGGGGCTCGGCACCGGGGAGCTGTTTTTT
TRBJ2-2,-,TRBV10-3,TRBD2,CAISGGAGSGSNTGELFF,TGTGCCATCAGTGGAGGAGCGGGTAGCGGGAGTAACACCGGGGAGCTGTTTTTT
TRBJ1-6,-,TRBV9,TRBD1,CASSVRDRDSPLHF,TGTGCCAGCAGCGTACGGGACAGGGATTCACCCCTCCACTTT
TRBJ1-5,once,TRBV19,-,CASTRAGRGSNQPQHF,TGTGCCAGTACGAGGGCGGGGAGGGGTAGCAATCAGCCCCAGCATTTT
TRBJ2-4,-,TRBV27,-,CASSPGTGLAKNIQYF,TGTGCCAGCAGTCCGGGGACGGGACTAGCCAAAAACATTCAGTACTTC
TRBJ2-5,-,TRBV30,-,CAWRPEAARGTQYF,TGTGCCTGGAGGCCGGAGGCAGCCCGGGGGACCCAGTACTTC
TRBJ2-5,-,TRBV30,TRBD2,CAWSVALAGETQYF,TGTGCCTGGAGTGTAGCCCTAGCGGGCGAGACCCAGTACTTC
TRBJ2-7,-,TRBV11-2,-,CASSLFRDSYEQYF,TGTGCCAGCAGCTTATTCAGGGACTCCTACGAGCAGTACTTC
TRBJ2-7,-,TRBV3-1/TRBV3-2,-,CASSQDLERRYEQYF,TGTGCCAGCAGCCAAGATCTGGAAAGGAGGTACGAGCAGTACTTC